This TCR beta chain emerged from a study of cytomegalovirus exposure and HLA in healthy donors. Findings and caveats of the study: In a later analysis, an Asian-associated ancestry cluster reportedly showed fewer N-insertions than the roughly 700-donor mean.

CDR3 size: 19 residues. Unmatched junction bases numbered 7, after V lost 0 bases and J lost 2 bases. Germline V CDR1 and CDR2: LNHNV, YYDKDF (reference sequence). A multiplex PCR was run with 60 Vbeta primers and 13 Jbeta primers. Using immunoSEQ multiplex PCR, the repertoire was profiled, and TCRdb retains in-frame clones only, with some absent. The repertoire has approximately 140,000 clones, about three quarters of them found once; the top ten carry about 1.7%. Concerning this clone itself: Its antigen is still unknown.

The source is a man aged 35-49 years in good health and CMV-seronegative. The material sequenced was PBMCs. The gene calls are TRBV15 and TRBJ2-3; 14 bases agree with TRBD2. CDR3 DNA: TGTGCCACCAGCAGAGATTGGACTAGCGGGGGGTTAGACACAGATACGCAGTATTTT. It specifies CATSRDWTSGGLDTDTQYF.